This section outlines one T cell receptor (beta chain) sequence together with its context. The sample comes from a study of T cell changes during pregnancy in multiple sclerosis. Profiled with immunoSEQ multiplex PCR; TCRdb holds only in-frame clones, not every one. The sample consists of fewer than 150,000 clones, around 97% of them appearing once. This sample comprised peripheral blood, obtained after pregnancy. This TCR came from a female donor with multiple sclerosis, enrolled in a pregnancy study.

CDR3 in amino acids: CASSLVGGAVFSGANVLTF. CDR3 in DNA: TGTGCCAGCAGCTTAGTAGGCGGGGCCGTCTTCTCTGGGGCCAACGTCCTGACTTTC. The chain is built from TRBV7-6 and TRBJ2-6; a possible D gene is TRBD2 (6 bases). The germline V gene encodes CDR1 SGHVS and CDR2 FNYEAQ. The CDR3 has 19 amino acids. V was clipped by 1 base and J by 0 bases, with 16 bases between them.